A selection of T cell receptor beta chains follows, all from one sample in a study of T-cell reconstitution after alpha-beta-depleted transplantation in children. MiXCR, applied by TCRdb to the PCR reads, yields one record per CDR3 protein. The table lists about 540,000 distinct CDR3 sequences, about a sixth of them singletons. This sample comprised PBMCs from the stem cell graft donor, obtained from the stem cell graft. These receptors were taken from a human donor who donated a stem cell graft to a child with acute lymphoblastic leukemia. CDR3s include the opening cysteine and the closing phenylalanine or tryptophan. The D gene is left open where the match is weak. The size entry is marked missing in some rows and otherwise reads once, few, many or a size class.

d_call	clone_size	v_call	j_call	cdr3_nt	cdr3_aa
NA	NA	TRBV30	TRBJ1-4	TGTGCCTGGAGTGTACGCGGAGGGGGTCGGGAAAAACTGTTTTTT	CAWSVRGGGREKLFF
NA	NA	TRBV29-1	TRBJ1-2	TGCAGCGTTGTACACCATGGCTACACCTTC	CSVVHHGYTF
TRBD1	NA	TRBV9	TRBJ2-7	TGTGCCAGCAGCGGCATCGGGACAGGGTTCTACGAGCAGTACTTC	CASSGIGTGFYEQYF
NA	few	TRBV20-1	TRBJ2-7	TGCAGTGCTAGAGATTTGGTGGGTCCCTACGAGCAGTACTTC	CSARDLVGPYEQYF
NA	NA	TRBV4-1	TRBJ2-1	TGCGCCAGCAGCCACCTGAGACTCTTCAGTGGGAATGAGCAGTTCTTC	CASSHLRLFSGNEQFF
NA	many	TRBV9	TRBJ2-7	TGTGCCAGCAGCGTTTCTGCCGGGAGTTCCTTCTACGAGCAGTACTTC	CASSVSAGSSFYEQYF
NA	NA	TRBV24-1	TRBJ2-2	TGTGCCACCAGTGAAGGACTCAACACCGGGGAGCTGTTTTTT	CATSEGLNTGELFF
TRBD2	NA	TRBV7-9	TRBJ2-1	TGTGCCAGCAGTTTTAGCGGGAGGAACTACAATGAGCAGTTCTTC	CASSFSGRNYNEQFF
NA	NA	TRBV12-3/TRBV12-4	TRBJ1-2	TGTGCCAGCAGCCGAGGACGGGAGGCAGCTAACTATGGCTACACCTTC	CASSRGREAANYGYTF
NA	NA	TRBV12-3/TRBV12-4	TRBJ1-1	TGTGCCAGCAGCCTCGGAGTCAGGGTATACACTGAAGCTTTCTTT	CASSLGVRVYTEAFF
NA	few	TRBV7-6	TRBJ2-1	TGTGCCAGCGCCCGTTACAATGAGCAGTTCTTC	CASARYNEQFF
TRBD1	few	TRBV11-3	TRBJ1-1	TGTGCCAGCAGCTTCGCAGGGGGCAATACTGAAGCTTTCTTT	CASSFAGGNTEAFF
NA	few	TRBV15	TRBJ1-5	TGTGCCACCAGCAGAGATGGGGGGCGCGGCGGCAATCAGCCCCAGCATTTT	CATSRDGGRGGNQPQHF
NA	few	TRBV12-3/TRBV12-4	TRBJ1-5	TGTGCCAGCAGTCCCGGGACCAGAATTAATAGCAATCAGCCCCAGCATTTT	CASSPGTRINSNQPQHF
TRBD1	NA	TRBV20-1	TRBJ2-7	TGCAGTGCTAGAGATTGGGGACAGTCGTCTTTAACCGAGACCGGGCAGTACTTC	CSARDWGQSSLTETGQYF
NA	few	TRBV7-9	TRBJ2-7	TGTGCCAGCAGCTTGGGTAAATACGAGCAGTACTTC	CASSLGKYEQYF
NA	NA	TRBV5-1	TRBJ1-5	TGCGCCAGCAGCTTGGAGGACGGAGACAATCAGCCCCAGCATTTT	CASSLEDGDNQPQHF
NA	NA	TRBV15	TRBJ2-7	TGTGCCACCAGCAGAGATGGTGGGAGCGAGCAGTACTTC	CATSRDGGSEQYF
TRBD2	few	TRBV6-5	TRBJ2-3	TGTGCCAGCAGTTACACCCGACTAGCGGGAACAACAGATACGCAGTATTTT	CASSYTRLAGTTDTQYF
NA	NA	TRBV24-1	TRBJ1-6	TGTGCCACCAGCCTAACCGGGACACACGTCTATAATTCACCCCTCCACTTT	CATSLTGTHVYNSPLHF
TRBD2	NA	TRBV15	TRBJ2-7	TGTGCCACCAGCGCAGAGCCACCTGGGAGCGGGAGCCTCCAGCGGGCTTACGAGCAGTACTTC	CATSAEPPGSGSLQRAYEQYF
NA	NA	TRBV5-1	TRBJ2-7	TGCGCCAGCAGCCCCGACGCGAACGAGCAGTACTTC	CASSPDANEQYF
NA	NA	TRBV5-1	TRBJ2-5	TGCGCCAGCAGGATGGAGGGGACCCAGTACTTC	CASRMEGTQYF
NA	NA	TRBV5-1	TRBJ1-1	TGCGCCAGCAGCTTGGCGGCAGGAGGCCTGAACACTGAAGCTTTCTTT	CASSLAAGGLNTEAFF
NA	NA	TRBV25-1	TRBJ2-7	TGTGCCAGCAGTCACCCTACACAGGGCTTCTACGAGCAGTACTTC	CASSHPTQGFYEQYF
NA	NA	TRBV5-1	TRBJ1-1	TGCGCCAGCAGCTTGAAGAGATCTCTGATGAACACTGAAGCTTTCTTT	CASSLKRSLMNTEAFF
NA	few	TRBV5-1	TRBJ2-7	TGCGCCAGCAGCTTGGCCCCGACAGAAAGCTCCTACGAGCAGTACTTC	CASSLAPTESSYEQYF
TRBD2	NA	TRBV12-3/TRBV12-4	TRBJ2-1	TGTGCCTTAACGACTAGCGGGGACTCCAATGAGCAGTTCTTC	CALTTSGDSNEQFF
NA	NA	TRBV3-1	TRBJ2-1	TGTGCCAGCAGCCAAGATGGGGATTGGCGCTACAATGAGCAGTTCTTC	CASSQDGDWRYNEQFF
NA	NA	TRBV7-8	TRBJ1-5	TGTGCCAGCAGCTCTTCCGGTCCGTTGAATCAGCCCCAGCATTTT	CASSSSGPLNQPQHF
TRBD1	NA	TRBV5-1	TRBJ1-6	TGCGCCAGCAGCTGGGACAGCTCCTATAATTCACCCCTCCACTTT	CASSWDSSYNSPLHF